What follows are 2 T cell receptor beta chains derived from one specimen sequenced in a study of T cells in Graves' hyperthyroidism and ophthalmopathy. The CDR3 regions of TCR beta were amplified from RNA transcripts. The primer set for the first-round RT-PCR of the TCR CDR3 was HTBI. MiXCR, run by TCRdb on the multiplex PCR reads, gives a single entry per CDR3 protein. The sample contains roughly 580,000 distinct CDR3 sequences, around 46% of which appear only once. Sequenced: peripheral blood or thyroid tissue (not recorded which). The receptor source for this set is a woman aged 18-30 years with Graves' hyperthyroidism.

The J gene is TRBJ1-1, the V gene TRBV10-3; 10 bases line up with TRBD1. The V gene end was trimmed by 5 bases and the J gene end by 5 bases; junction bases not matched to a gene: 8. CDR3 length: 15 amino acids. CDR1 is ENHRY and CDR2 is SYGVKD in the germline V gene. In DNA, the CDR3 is TGTGCCATCAGTAACGGGGACAGGGGTGAAACTGAAGCTTTCTTT. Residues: CAISNGDRGETEAFF.

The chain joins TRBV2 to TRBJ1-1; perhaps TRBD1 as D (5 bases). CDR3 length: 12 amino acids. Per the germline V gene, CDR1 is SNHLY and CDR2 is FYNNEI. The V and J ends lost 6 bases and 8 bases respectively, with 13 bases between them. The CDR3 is CASSRDELEAFF. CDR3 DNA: TGTGCCAGCAGCCGGGACGAACTCGAAGCTTTCTTT.